The next 20 T cell receptor beta chains were all read from a single sample in a study of T-cell reconstitution after alpha-beta-depleted transplantation in children. Unique molecular identifiers were used to barcode this TCRbeta library. MiXCR, run by TCRdb on the PCR reads, gives a single entry per CDR3 protein. The data hold approximately 350,000 distinct CDR3 sequences, with approximately 10% observed a single time. Sample: PBMCs from the stem cell graft donor, taken from the stem cell graft. The receptor source for this set is a human donor who donated a stem cell graft to a child with acute lymphoblastic leukemia.

The J gene is TRBJ2-1, the V gene TRBV6-2 or TRBV6-3; TRBD2 matches 11 bases. CDR1 and CDR2 (germline): MNHEY, SVGEGT. This CDR3 comprises 16 residues. V lost 2 bases to trimming and J lost 5 bases; unmatched junction nucleotides: 5. CDR3 in amino acids: CASSYSSGRANNEQFF. CDR3 sequence (DNA): TGTGCCAGCAGTTACAGTAGCGGGAGGGCAAACAATGAGCAGTTCTTC.

In DNA form, the CDR3 reads TGTGCCAGCAGCTTCTTCGGTGGGGGACCAGCCTACGAGCAGTACTTC. Translating gives CASSFFGGGPAYEQYF. V and J are TRBV7-2 and TRBJ2-7; D assignment may be TRBD1 or TRBD2 (5 bases each). Trimming cost V 3 bases and J 2 bases, with 17 bases left between them. Germline CDR1 SGHTA, CDR2 FQGNSA. The CDR3 has 16 amino acids. Full variable domain (remainder filled in from reference TRBV7-2 and TRBJ2-7): GAGVSQSPSNKVTEKGKDVELRCDPISGHTALYWYRQSLGQGLEFLIYFQGNSAPDKSGLPSDRFSAERTGGSVSTLTIQRTQQEDSAVYLCASSFFGGGPAYEQYFGPGTRLTVT.

This chain's CDR3 is CAISEGQGISYEQYF. CDR3 nucleotides: TGTGCCATCAGTGAGGGACAGGGGATCTCCTACGAGCAGTACTTC. The chain carries TRBV10-3 and TRBJ2-7, with 9 bases fitting TRBD1. The J segment lost 0 bases and the V segment lost 2 bases, leaving 2 bases of the junction unmatched. Germline V gene sequence: CDR1 ENHRY, CDR2 SYGVKD. There are 15 residues in the CDR3.

CDR3 in amino acids: CASSRDSHTDTQYF. DNA for the CDR3: TGTGCCAGCAGCCGGGACAGCCACACAGATACGCAGTATTTT. V and J are TRBV7-9 and TRBJ2-3, with 7 positions matching TRBD1. Germline V gives CDR1 SEHNR, CDR2 FQNEAQ (reference sequence). CDR3 length: 14 residues. The ends lost 5 bases at V and 2 bases at J; junction bases unmatched: 4.

This clonotype was seen only a few times. The CDR3 sequence is CASSNSPLGWQETQYF. The CDR3 DNA follows: TGTGCCAGCAGTAATTCCCCCCTTGGCTGGCAAGAGACCCAGTACTTC. This chain joins TRBV6-1 and TRBJ2-5; D gene uncertain. V shed 5 bases and J shed 2 bases, with 18 bases lying between them. The CDR3 contains 16 residues. Germline V gene data show CDR1 as MNHNS and CDR2 as SASEGT.

The V and J genes are TRBV9 and TRBJ2-7; 7 nucleotides align to TRBD2. CDR1 SGDLS and CDR2 YYNGEE come from the germline V gene. Losses at the gene ends were 3 bases for V and 5 bases for J; bases not matched to a gene: 8. The CDR3 covers 14 residues. Written as DNA, the CDR3 is TGTGCCAGCAGCGCGGCGCGGGAGCGGGACGAGCAGTACTTC. Translated, it gives CASSAARERDEQYF.

This clonotype was detected ten times or more. The V gene is TRBV5-6, the J gene TRBJ2-1, with D possibly being TRBD1 or TRBD2 (6 bases each). V lost 2 bases, J lost 12 bases, and 21 bases lay in between. CDR1 and CDR2 from the germline V gene are SGHDT and YYEEEE. This CDR3 has 15 residues. The CDR3 region is CASSFGGRMPYVQFF. CDR3 DNA sequence: TGTGCCAGCAGCTTCGGGGGCAGGATGCCCTATGTGCAGTTCTTC.

At least ten counts were recorded for this clonotype. The gene calls are TRBV6-6 and TRBJ2-7; D call uncertain. The V end lost 2 bases, the J end lost 6 bases, and 8 bases lay between the germline ends. The CDR3 loop spans 12 amino acids. Germline-derived CDR1 and CDR2 are MNHNY and SVGAGI (reference sequence). Here the CDR3 reads CASSYVGIEQYF. The CDR3 DNA reads TGTGCCAGCAGTTACGTAGGGATCGAGCAGTACTTC.

This rearrangement joins TRBV6-2 or TRBV6-3 to TRBJ2-3; D unresolved. The CDR3 is made up of 12 amino acids. V was cut by 3 bases and J by 5 bases, with 6 bases left in between. Germline V lookup: CDR1 MNHEY, CDR2 SVGEGT. For the CDR3, the DNA is TGTGCCAGCAGTTATCATGGAGATACGCAGTATTTT. Translation gives CASSYHGDTQYF.

This chain uses TRBV11-1 with TRBJ1-6, with 8 positions matching TRBD1. V lost 3 bases, J lost 0 bases, and 10 bases stayed unmatched. In germline, CDR1 is SGHAT, CDR2 FQDESV (reference sequence). The CDR3 extends over 19 amino acids. In nucleotides, the CDR3 is TGTGCCAGCAGCTTTACCCGGGACAGGAAGAGCTCCTATAATTCACCCCTCCACTTT. It translates to CASSFTRDRKSSYNSPLHF. The full variable domain, in which reference TRBV11-1 and TRBJ1-6 provide the parts outside the CDR3, is EAEVAQSPRYKITEKSQAVAFWCDPISGHATLYWYRQILGQGPELLVQFQDESVVDDSQLPKDRFSAERLKGVDSTLKIQPAELGDSAMYLCASSFTRDRKSSYNSPLHFGNGTRLTVT.

The chain combines TRBV5-1 with TRBJ2-2; no firm D call. The CDR3 runs 16 residues. V lost 4 bases and J lost 6, with 19 bases in between. Germline V gives CDR1 SGHRS, CDR2 YFSETQ. CDR3 sequence (DNA): TGCGCCAGCAGCGTTACTCCAACGGGCAACGCCGGGGAGCTGTTTTTT. The encoded protein is CASSVTPTGNAGELFF.

This clonotype was recorded a few times. This chain connects TRBV5-1 to TRBJ1-4; the match to TRBD1 covers 8 bases. CDR1 is SGHRS and CDR2 is YFSETQ in the germline V gene. After removal of 4 bases from V and 7 bases from J, the junction contained 12 bases not matched to a gene. The CDR3 has 16 amino acids. This CDR3 is CASSLWTGTAGEKLFF. In DNA form, the CDR3 reads TGCGCCAGCAGCCTGTGGACAGGGACGGCAGGTGAAAAACTGTTTTTT.

This clonotype was recorded many times. The rearrangement uses TRBV6-2 or TRBV6-3 and TRBJ1-5; the D gene is possibly TRBD1 (6 bases). This CDR3 comprises 14 residues. CDR1 is MNHEY and CDR2 is SVGEGT in the germline V gene. Trimming stripped 8 bases from V and 2 bases from J, with 13 bases between. CDR3: CASRGGGGNQPQHF. The CDR3 DNA sequence: TGTGCCAGCCGGGGAGGGGGTGGCAATCAGCCCCAGCATTTT.

The J gene is TRBJ2-4, the V gene TRBV28; D uncertain. From germline, CDR1 is MDHEN and CDR2 SYDVKM. The ends were cut back, 3 bases at V and 7 bases at J, with 13 bases in the middle. This CDR3 is 14 amino acids long. CDR3 protein: CASSFLSLTNIQYF. For the CDR3, the DNA is TGTGCCAGCAGTTTCCTCTCTTTAACGAACATTCAGTACTTC.

This clonotype was picked up a small number of times. The chain combines TRBV5-1 with TRBJ2-5; either TRBD1 or TRBD2 may fit D (5 bases each). CDR3 length: 16 residues. With 0 bases removed from V and 2 bases from J, the gap between germline ends came to 14 bases. Germline-derived CDR1 and CDR2 are SGHRS and YFSETQ. The CDR3 bases are TGCGCCAGCAGCTTGGGAGGGACCACAACTCAAGAGACCCAGTACTTC. Translation gives CASSLGGTTTQETQYF.

The rearrangement joins TRBV7-9 to TRBJ1-3; D not certain. The CDR3 extends over 15 amino acids. Germline CDR1 is SEHNR and CDR2 is FQNEAQ (reference sequence). Trimming cost V 5 bases and J 0 bases, with 11 bases left between them. CDR3: CASSLTTHSGNTIYF. CDR3 bases: TGTGCCAGCAGCCTCACCACTCACTCTGGAAACACCATATATTTT.

The J gene is TRBJ1-4, the V gene TRBV29-1, with D uncertain. The CDR3 runs to 14 residues. CDR1 is SQVTM, CDR2 ANQGSEA, per germline. Trimming took 4 bases from V and 4 from J, leaving 13 bases between them. The chain's CDR3 is CSVVLSEGNEKLFF. As DNA, the CDR3 is TGCAGCGTTGTCTTGTCAGAGGGTAATGAAAAACTGTTTTTT. Full variable domain (missing parts from reference TRBV29-1 and TRBJ1-4): SAVISQKPSRDICQRGTSLTIQCQVDSQVTMMFWYRQQPGQSLTLIATANQGSEATYESGFVIDKFPISRPNLTFSTLTVSNMSPEDSSIYLCSVVLSEGNEKLFFGSGTQLSVL.

This clonotype was counted only a few times. CDR3 sequence: CASSRTQGTGQPQHF. CDR3 DNA: TGTGCCAGCTCACGGACGCAGGGGACGGGTCAGCCCCAGCATTTT. The rearrangement links TRBV18 to TRBJ1-5; the D gene is possibly TRBD1 (6 bases). The V end lost 4 bases, the J end lost 6 bases, and 16 bases lay between the germline ends. Per germline, CDR1 KGHSH and CDR2 LQKENI. The CDR3 is 15 amino acids.

The table lists this clonotype with a few counts. The chain uses TRBV4-2 and TRBJ1-6, with TRBD1 matching 8 bases. CDR3 size: 16 residues. CDR1 and CDR2 (germline): LGHNA, YNFKEQ. V lost 3 bases and J lost 9; bases outside the gene matches: 10. The CDR3 DNA sequence: TGTGCCAGCAGCCAGGAAACAGGGGGAACAGCTTCACCCCTCCACTTT. Amino acid sequence: CASSQETGGTASPLHF.

To note about this clonotype: The junction differs from germline at one of its ends, possibly a read error. This chain joins TRBV11-1 and TRBJ1-2; D gene ambiguous. Germline assignment: CDR1 SGHAT and CDR2 FQDESV (reference sequence). This CDR3 is built from 17 residues. CDR3: CTSSLVGNPQANYGYTF. CDR3 in DNA: TGTACCAGCAGCTTAGTGGGGAACCCGCAAGCTAACTATGGCTACACCTTC. The entire variable domain, with the rest obtained from reference TRBV11-1 and TRBJ1-2, is as follows: EAEVAQSPRYKITEKSQAVAFWCDPISGHATLYWYRQILGQGPELLVQFQDESVVDDSQLPKDRFSAERLKGVDSTLKIQPAELGDSAMYLCTSSLVGNPQANYGYTFGSGTRLTVV.